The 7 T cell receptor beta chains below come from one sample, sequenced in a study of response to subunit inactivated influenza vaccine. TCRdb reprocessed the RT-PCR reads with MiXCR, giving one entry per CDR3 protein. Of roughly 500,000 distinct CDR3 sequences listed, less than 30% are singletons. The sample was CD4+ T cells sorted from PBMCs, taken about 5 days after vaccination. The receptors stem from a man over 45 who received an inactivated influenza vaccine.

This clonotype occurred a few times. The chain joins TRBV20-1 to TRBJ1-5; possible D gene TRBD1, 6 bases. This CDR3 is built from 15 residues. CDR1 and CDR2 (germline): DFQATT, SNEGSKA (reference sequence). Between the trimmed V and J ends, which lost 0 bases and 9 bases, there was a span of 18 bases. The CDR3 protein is CSARDPGKTGWPQHF. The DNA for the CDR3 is TGCAGTGCTAGAGATCCAGGGAAGACAGGTTGGCCCCAGCATTTT.

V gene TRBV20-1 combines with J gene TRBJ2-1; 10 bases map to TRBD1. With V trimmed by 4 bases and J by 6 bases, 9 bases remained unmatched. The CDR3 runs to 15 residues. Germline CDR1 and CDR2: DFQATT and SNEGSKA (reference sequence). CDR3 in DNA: TGCAGTGCTACTTCTCCTCGGGACAGGGGCAATGAGCAGTTCTTC. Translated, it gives CSATSPRDRGNEQFF.

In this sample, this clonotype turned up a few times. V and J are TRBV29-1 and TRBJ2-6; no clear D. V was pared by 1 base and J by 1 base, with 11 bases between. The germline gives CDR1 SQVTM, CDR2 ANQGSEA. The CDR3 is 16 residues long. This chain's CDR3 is CSVEAPSDSGANVLTF. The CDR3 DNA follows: TGCAGCGTTGAAGCCCCCTCTGATTCTGGGGCCAACGTCCTGACTTTC. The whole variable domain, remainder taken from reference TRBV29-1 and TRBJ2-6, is SAVISQKPSRDICQRGTSLTIQCQVDSQVTMMFWYRQQPGQSLTLIATANQGSEATYESGFVIDKFPISRPNLTFSTLTVSNMSPEDSSIYLCSVEAPSDSGANVLTFGAGSRLTVL.

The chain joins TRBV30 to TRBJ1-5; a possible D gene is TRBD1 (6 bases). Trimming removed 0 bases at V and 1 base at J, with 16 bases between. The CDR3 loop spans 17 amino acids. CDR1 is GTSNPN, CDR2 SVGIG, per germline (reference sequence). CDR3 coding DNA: TGTGCCTGGAGTGTACCCCGCGGGGGGCAAAGCAATCAGCCCCAGCATTTT. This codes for CAWSVPRGGQSNQPQHF.

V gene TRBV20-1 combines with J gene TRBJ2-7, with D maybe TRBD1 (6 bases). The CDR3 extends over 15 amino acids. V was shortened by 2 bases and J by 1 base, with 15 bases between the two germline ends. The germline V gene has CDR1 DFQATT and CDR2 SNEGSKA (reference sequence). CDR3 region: CSARTPQGLSYEQYF. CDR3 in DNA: TGCAGTGCTAGAACCCCACAGGGATTGTCCTACGAGCAGTACTTC.

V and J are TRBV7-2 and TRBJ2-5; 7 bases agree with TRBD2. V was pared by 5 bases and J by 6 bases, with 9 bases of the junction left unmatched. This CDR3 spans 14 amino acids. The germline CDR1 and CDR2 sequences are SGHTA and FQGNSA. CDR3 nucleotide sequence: TGTGCCAGCAGCCCGGGACTATACCCTAAGACCCAGTACTTC. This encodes CASSPGLYPKTQYF.

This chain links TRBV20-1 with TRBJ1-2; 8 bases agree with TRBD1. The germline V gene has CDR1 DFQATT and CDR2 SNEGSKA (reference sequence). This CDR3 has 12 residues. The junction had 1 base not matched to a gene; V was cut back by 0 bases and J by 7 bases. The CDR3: CSARDRGPGYTF. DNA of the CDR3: TGCAGTGCTAGAGACAGGGGGCCTGGCTACACCTTC.